This TCR beta chain was recovered during a study of post-analysis software for immune sequencing data. Whole-study context: There were relapsing-remitting, secondary progressive and progressive-relapsing multiple sclerosis among the disease courses included.

Study-level results: Significantly lower normalized Chao1 diversity was seen in multiple sclerosis patients than in controls.

cDNA libraries for TCR beta contained unique molecular identifiers. When 1 to 10 million T cells were used, they gave hundreds of thousands of cDNA molecules. MiXCR was run by TCRdb on the PCR reads, yielding one entry per CDR3 protein. The sample yields some 690,000 distinct CDR3 sequences, 25% to 30% seen once. This clonotype was detected only a few times. The antigen is not known. The clonotype originates from a girl between 5 and 17 years old with multiple sclerosis. The specimen was blood.

DNA of the CDR3: TGTGCCAGCAGCTTAGAGGGGCGGTACTATGGCTACACCTTC. Translating gives CASSLEGRYYGYTF. The chain carries TRBV7-9 and TRBJ1-2, with a weak D call TRBD1 (5 bases). Per germline, CDR1 SEHNR and CDR2 FQNEAQ (reference sequence). V lost 1 base, J lost 3 bases, and 9 bases lay in between. This CDR3 spans 14 amino acids.